The 11 T cell receptor beta chains given below trace back to one sample, sequenced in a study of blood T cell repertoires in COVID-19. Method: immunoSEQ multiplex PCR; TCRdb's copy keeps in-frame clones and lacks some. The data contain 100,000 to 150,000 clones, around 87% of them singletons. Sequences were obtained from peripheral blood. The receptors derive from a man aged 45-65 years with active COVID-19.

The rearrangement links TRBV19 to TRBJ1-4; 7 nucleotides match TRBD1. The CDR3 spans 14 residues. The V gene's germline CDR1 is LNHDA and CDR2 SQIVND (reference sequence). V lost 4 bases and J lost 7; bases outside the gene matches: 6. The CDR3 reads CASSTTGPIEKLFF. The CDR3 DNA reads as TGTGCCAGTAGTACGACAGGGCCCATTGAAAAACTGTTTTTT.

The chain uses TRBV6-5 and TRBJ2-7; D might be TRBD2 (5 bases). This CDR3 spans 15 amino acids. Germline V gene data show CDR1 as MNHEY and CDR2 as SVGAGI. V was trimmed by 3 bases and J by 9 bases, leaving 21 bases between them. The CDR3 is CASSYLAGEGPMQYF. CDR3 bases: TGTGCCAGCAGTTATTTGGCGGGCGAAGGGCCGATGCAGTACTTC.

This rearrangement joins TRBV25-1 to TRBJ2-7; TRBD2 aligns across 15 bases. J lost 3 bases, V lost 4 bases, and 10 bases had no gene match. Germline-derived CDR1 and CDR2 are MGHDK and SYGVNS. The CDR3 spans 18 residues. The CDR3 sequence is CASSGPGLAGGQHYEQYF. As DNA, the CDR3 is TGTGCCAGCAGTGGGCCGGGACTAGCGGGGGGCCAACACTACGAGCAGTACTTC.

The rearrangement uses TRBV9 and TRBJ1-6; D is undetermined. V dropped 2 bases and J dropped 9 bases, with 12 bases sitting between them. Germline CDR1 reads SGDLS; CDR2 reads YYNGEE. The CDR3 spans 14 residues. This CDR3 is CASSVEPEGSPLHF. CDR3 DNA sequence: TGTGCCAGCAGCGTCGAGCCGGAGGGTTCACCCCTCCACTTT.

The V gene is TRBV30, the J gene TRBJ2-7; unclear D gene. Germline V CDR1 and CDR2: GTSNPN, SVGIG (reference sequence). The CDR3 is 14 amino acids. Deletions cut 0 bases from V and 0 bases from J, with 9 bases between. The CDR3 DNA reads TGTGCCTGGAGTGTACCGGAGAGCTCCTACGAGCAGTACTTC. This encodes CAWSVPESSYEQYF.

This clone has only one observation. Other DNA variants within this sample encode the same CDR3. V gene TRBV2 combines with J gene TRBJ1-1; a weak D match, TRBD1 (5 bases). The CDR3 runs to 14 residues. The V end lost 6 bases, the J end lost 1 base, and 12 bases lay between the germline ends. Germline values: CDR1 SNHLY, CDR2 FYNNEI. The CDR3 bases are TGTGCCAGCAGAGCAGGAACAGGGAACACTGAAGCTTTCTTT. Translated, it gives CASRAGTGNTEAFF.

This chain joins TRBV28 and TRBJ1-2; TRBD1 is a possible D gene (6 bases). The CDR3 totals 16 residues. Germline V gives CDR1 MDHEN, CDR2 SYDVKM. Trimming removed 2 bases from V and 7 bases from J, with 20 bases in between. The CDR3 sequence: CASSLGGGTRTSGYTF. DNA for the CDR3: TGTGCCAGCAGTTTAGGTGGGGGCACCCGGACCTCTGGCTACACCTTC.

V and J are TRBV7-2 and TRBJ2-4; TRBD1 is a possible D gene (5 bases). The CDR3 runs 15 residues. The V and J ends lost 2 bases and 0 bases respectively, with 8 bases between them. Germline V lookup: CDR1 SGHTA, CDR2 FQGNSA. As DNA, the CDR3 is TGTGCCAGCAGCTTACAGGGTCTAGCCAAAAACATTCAGTACTTC. It translates to CASSLQGLAKNIQYF.

V gene TRBV9 combines with J gene TRBJ1-3; possibly TRBD1 for D (6 bases). The germline CDR1 and CDR2 sequences are SGDLS and YYNGEE. The V and J ends lost 0 bases and 4 bases respectively, with 14 bases between them. The CDR3 covers 16 residues. The CDR3 protein is CASSVAVRGAGNTIYF. For the CDR3, the DNA is TGTGCCAGCAGCGTAGCGGTCAGGGGTGCAGGAAACACCATATATTTT.

This chain joins TRBV19 and TRBJ1-6; possible D gene TRBD1, 5 bases. The CDR3 contains 15 residues. The germline gives CDR1 LNHDA, CDR2 SQIVND (reference sequence). V dropped 6 bases and J dropped 0 bases, with 9 bases sitting between them. The CDR3 bases are TGTGCCAGTAGAGGGCAGGGCTCCTATAATTCACCCCTCCACTTT. It codes for CASRGQGSYNSPLHF.

In DNA form, the CDR3 reads TGTGCCAGCAGCCTACAGATCTCTGGAAACACCATATATTTT. This translates into CASSLQISGNTIYF. The chain links TRBV7-2 to TRBJ1-3; D not certain. Germline values: CDR1 SGHTA, CDR2 FQGNSA. With 5 bases removed from V and 0 bases from J, the gap between germline ends came to 8 bases. There are 14 residues in the CDR3.